One sample yielded the 28 T cell receptor beta chains listed below, sequenced in a study of cytomegalovirus exposure and HLA in healthy donors. The PCR used 60 Vbeta and 13 Jbeta primers. Some clones are missing from TCRdb's copy, which holds only in-frame ones; the method was immunoSEQ multiplex PCR. The repertoire holds approximately 89,000 clones, with 85% as singletons. Sequenced: PBMCs. Every receptor here comes from a man aged 35 to 55 in good health and CMV-seropositive.

The rearrangement links TRBV15 to TRBJ2-5, with D possibly TRBD1 on 5 matching bases. The germline V and J ends were trimmed by 1 base and 2 bases, with 11 bases remaining between them. From germline, CDR1 is LNHNV and CDR2 YYDKDF (reference sequence). The CDR3 extends over 15 amino acids. The CDR3 loop reads CATSRVPGKQETQYF. The CDR3 region has the DNA TGTGCCACCAGCAGAGTTCCAGGGAAGCAAGAGACCCAGTACTTC.

The chain uses TRBV7-2 and TRBJ2-1, with D unresolved. Germline values: CDR1 SGHTA, CDR2 FQGNSA. CDR3 size: 12 residues. Trimming removed 1 base from V and 9 bases from J, with 7 bases in between. CDR3 DNA: TGTGCCAGCAGCTTAGACCTAGGTGAGCAGTTCTTC. Translated, it gives CASSLDLGEQFF.

The rearrangement joins TRBV7-8 to TRBJ2-1; 9 positions match TRBD2. V shed 5 bases, J shed 9 bases, and the junction held 14 bases outside the gene matches. Germline-derived CDR1 and CDR2 are SGHVS and FQNEAQ. This CDR3 is built from 16 residues. CDR3 loop: CASSPPRAGTSTEQFF. CDR3 nucleotide sequence: TGTGCCAGCAGCCCTCCTCGGGCCGGGACTAGCACTGAGCAGTTCTTC.

In its sample, this clone was seen a few times. The genes are TRBV7-2 and TRBJ1-3; D unclear. Trimming shortened V by 3 bases and J by 2 bases, and 2 bases separated the two germline ends. The CDR3 is 12 residues long. Germline CDR1 reads SGHTA; CDR2 reads FQGNSA. This chain's CDR3 is CASSFTGNTIYF. In nucleotides, the CDR3 is TGTGCCAGCAGCTTTACTGGAAACACCATATATTTT.

V is TRBV28 and J is TRBJ2-5; the D gene is possibly TRBD2 (6 bases). Germline CDR1 is MDHEN and CDR2 is SYDVKM. V lost 3 bases to trimming and J lost 5 bases, with 13 bases between them. This CDR3 is 14 amino acids long. The CDR3 DNA reads TGTGCCAGCAGTTTTGGGACTGCGGGGGAGACCCAGTACTTC. Encoded protein: CASSFGTAGETQYF.

In its sample, this clone was seen once. The chain has TRBV28 and TRBJ2-7; the D gene is possibly TRBD1 (6 bases). Trimming removed 3 bases from V and 6 bases from J, with 18 bases in between. CDR1 and CDR2 from the germline V gene are MDHEN and SYDVKM. The CDR3 is made up of 15 amino acids. CDR3 sequence (DNA): TGTGCCAGCAGTTTCGCAGGACAGTCCGCCCGCGAGCAGTACTTC. Protein product: CASSFAGQSAREQYF.

Remarks on this clone: The junction departs from the called germline gene at one end, perhaps through a read error. The chain uses TRBV6-6 and TRBJ2-2, with 8 positions matching TRBD1. There are 14 residues in the CDR3. Germline V gene data show CDR1 as MNHNY and CDR2 as SVGAGI (reference sequence). Here the CDR3 DNA reads TGTACCAGCATTGGACAGGGATCTTCCGGGGAGCTGTTTTTT. Translation gives CTSIGQGSSGELFF.

This clone was recorded a few times. V gene TRBV28 combines with J gene TRBJ1-2; 8 nucleotides match TRBD1. Germline V CDR1 and CDR2: MDHEN, SYDVKM. The CDR3 is made up of 15 amino acids. V lost 4 bases to trimming and J lost 4 bases; unmatched junction nucleotides: 8. The CDR3 DNA is TGTGCCAGCAGTTCACGACAGGGGAAGGGCTATGGCTACACCTTC. This translates into CASSSRQGKGYGYTF.

Here the CDR3 reads CASRETSGGIHEQYF. DNA of the CDR3: TGTGCCAGCAGAGAAACTAGCGGGGGGATCCACGAGCAGTACTTC. V gene TRBV27 combines with J gene TRBJ2-7, with 12 bases matching TRBD2. This CDR3 spans 15 amino acids. J lost 5 bases, V lost 6 bases, and 8 bases had no gene match. Per the germline V gene, CDR1 is MNHEY and CDR2 is SMNVEV (reference sequence).

This clone was counted a single time. The chain has TRBV2 and TRBJ1-5; D might be TRBD1 (5 bases). The CDR3 is made up of 17 amino acids. Trimming cost V 6 bases and J 0 bases, with 18 bases left between them. Germline CDR1 reads SNHLY; CDR2 reads FYNNEI. The CDR3 coding sequence is TGTGCCAGCAGCCAGGGACGGAGGGGTTATAGCAATCAGCCCCAGCATTTT. Translation gives CASSQGRRGYSNQPQHF.

The rearrangement links TRBV2 to TRBJ2-7; D possibly corresponds to TRBD2 (5 bases). V lost 6 bases, J lost 3 bases, and 12 bases lay in between. Germline assignment: CDR1 SNHLY and CDR2 FYNNEI. CDR3 length: 13 amino acids. Here the CDR3 DNA reads TGTGCCAGCAGCCCCAGCGGCCTCTACGAGCAGTACTTC. It translates to CASSPSGLYEQYF.

This clone was seen once. This rearrangement joins TRBV9 to TRBJ1-1; TRBD1 matches at 8 bases. From germline, CDR1 is SGDLS and CDR2 YYNGEE. The length of the CDR3 is 15 residues. Trimming cost V 3 bases and J 1 base; bases outside gene matches: 5. CDR3: CASSANRGSNTEAFF. The CDR3 DNA follows: TGTGCCAGCAGCGCGAACAGGGGGTCGAACACTGAAGCTTTCTTT.

The J gene is TRBJ1-2, the V gene TRBV7-3; 7 bases map to TRBD1. This CDR3 comprises 13 residues. V lost 4 bases to trimming and J lost 8 bases; unmatched junction nucleotides: 7. Germline V gives CDR1 SGHTA, CDR2 FQGTGA. The CDR3: CASSSSTGQGYTF. CDR3 DNA: TGTGCCAGCAGCTCCTCGACAGGGCAAGGCTACACCTTC.

The rearrangement joins TRBV7-9 to TRBJ2-2; 8 bases are shared with TRBD2. The CDR3 length is 16 residues. In germline, CDR1 is SEHNR, CDR2 FQNEAQ (reference sequence). V lost 5 bases, J lost 5 bases, and 10 bases stayed unmatched. Written as DNA, the CDR3 is TGTGCCAGCAGCATTCAGGGGACTAGACAAACCGGGGAGCTGTTTTTT. Translating gives CASSIQGTRQTGELFF.

The J gene is TRBJ2-7, the V gene TRBV4-2, with 8 bases identical to TRBD1. This CDR3 region has 16 residues. V was clipped by 3 bases and J by 1 base; unmatched bases: 8. Germline assignment: CDR1 LGHNA and CDR2 YNFKEQ. The CDR3 here is CASSHYQGAGSYEQYF. The DNA for the CDR3 is TGTGCCAGCAGCCATTACCAGGGGGCGGGATCCTACGAGCAGTACTTC.

V and J are TRBV5-1 and TRBJ2-7; D is unresolved. With 2 bases removed from V and 1 base from J, the gap between germline ends came to 7 bases. The CDR3 length is 13 residues. In germline, CDR1 is SGHRS, CDR2 YFSETQ. The CDR3 loop is CASSFSTSYEQYF. The CDR3 DNA is TGCGCCAGCAGCTTTTCGACATCCTACGAGCAGTACTTC.

The V and J genes are TRBV15 and TRBJ1-4, with 11 nucleotides matching TRBD1. The germline V gene has CDR1 LNHNV and CDR2 YYDKDF (reference sequence). CDR3 length equals 17 residues. The junction had 8 bases not matched to a gene; V was cut back by 4 bases and J by 4 bases. This CDR3 reads CATSNTGTGGFNEKLFF. The CDR3 DNA follows: TGTGCCACCAGCAATACCGGGACAGGGGGTTTTAATGAAAAACTGTTTTTT.

The chain recombines TRBV28 with TRBJ2-7; 9 bases match TRBD2. CDR3 length equals 14 residues. Losses at the gene ends were 3 bases for V and 6 bases for J; bases not matched to a gene: 6. CDR1 is MDHEN and CDR2 is SYDVKM in the germline V gene. The CDR3 is CASSFSAGGGEQYF. The DNA of the CDR3 is TGTGCCAGCAGTTTTTCAGCGGGAGGAGGCGAGCAGTACTTC.

The V call is TRBV19, the J call TRBJ2-5, with 10 bases matching TRBD2. The germline V gene has CDR1 LNHDA and CDR2 SQIVND (reference sequence). The trim removed 8 bases at V and 1 base at J, leaving 16 bases unmatched. The CDR3 runs 18 residues. CDR3 bases: TGTGCCAGTTCCGAGCGGCTAGCGGGAGTGACGCCCCAAGAGACCCAGTACTTC. Protein product: CASSERLAGVTPQETQYF.

The chain links TRBV7-9 to TRBJ2-5; 7 nucleotides match TRBD1. The end of the DNA aligns better with TRBJ2-7, so the J call may be wrong. CDR3 length: 14 amino acids. Germline loops: CDR1 SEHNR, CDR2 FQNEAQ (reference sequence). The CDR3 DNA sequence: TGTGCCAGCAGCTTAGGGCAGGGGGTTTACGAGCAGTACTTC. Protein product: CASSLGQGVYEQYF.

The chain uses TRBV5-4 and TRBJ2-5, with 11 positions matching TRBD2. J was trimmed by 4 bases and V by 1 base; bases with no gene match: 3. CDR3 length: 15 residues. Germline CDR1 SGHNT, CDR2 YYREEE (reference sequence). The CDR3 loop reads CASSLSSGGRETQYF. DNA of the CDR3: TGTGCCAGCAGCTTGTCTAGCGGGGGGAGAGAGACCCAGTACTTC.

V and J are TRBV6-5 and TRBJ1-6; D is ambiguous. This CDR3 is 12 amino acids long. From germline, CDR1 is MNHEY and CDR2 SVGAGI. The V end was cut by 5 bases, the J end by 10 bases, with 9 bases between. CDR3 sequence: CASSEARSPLHF. As DNA, the CDR3 is TGTGCCAGCAGTGAAGCTAGATCACCCCTCCACTTT.

The chain employs TRBV5-1 and TRBJ2-1; TRBD1 is a possible D gene (6 bases). CDR1 is SGHRS, CDR2 YFSETQ, per germline. The CDR3 has 14 residues. V shed 2 bases and J shed 8 bases, with 14 bases lying between them. The CDR3 bases are TGCGCCAGCAGCTTACTTACAGGGAATGATGAGCAGTTCTTC. This encodes CASSLLTGNDEQFF. The full variable domain, rest sourced from reference TRBV5-1 and TRBJ2-1, is KAGVTQTPRYLIKTRGQQVTLSCSPISGHRSVSWYQQTPGQGLQFLFEYFSETQRNKGNFPGRFSGRQFSNSRSEMNVSTLELGDSALYLCASSLLTGNDEQFFGPGTRLTVL.

There are a few counts of this clone. The chain combines TRBV7-9 with TRBJ2-4; 12 bases match TRBD2. Germline V gene lookup returns CDR1 SEHNR and CDR2 FQNEAQ (reference sequence). CDR3 length: 18 residues. Germline trimming cut 7 bases from V and 1 base from J; bases unmatched to any gene: 11. The CDR3 sequence is CASTPGLAGGSAKNIQYF. The CDR3 bases are TGTGCCAGCACGCCCGGGCTAGCGGGAGGGAGTGCCAAAAACATTCAGTACTTC.

The rearrangement uses TRBV5-8 and TRBJ1-5; 9 bases align to TRBD1. Per germline, CDR1 SGHTS and CDR2 YDEGEE. The CDR3 extends over 18 amino acids. J gave up 6 bases and V 4 bases, and 17 bases lay outside the gene matches. The CDR3 protein is CASSPIRPNRGPGQPQHF. CDR3 bases: TGTGCCAGCAGCCCAATCCGACCGAACAGGGGGCCGGGTCAGCCCCAGCATTTT.

Comment on this clone: A read error may produce the germline difference seen at one junction end. The sample carries other DNA sequences with the same CDR3. This chain uses TRBV5-1 with TRBJ2-1; 7 bases align to TRBD1. Germline V gives CDR1 SGHRS, CDR2 YFSETQ. The CDR3 spans 12 residues. CDR3 bases: TGCGCCAGCAGCAGGGGACAGAATGAGCAATTCTTC. It translates to CASSRGQNEQFF.

The chain has TRBV20-1 and TRBJ1-1; TRBD1 might be the D (5 bases). V lost 6 bases and J 8 bases, leaving 10 bases between the germline ends. CDR1 is DFQATT and CDR2 is SNEGSKA in the germline V gene (reference sequence). The CDR3 has 10 residues. The CDR3 DNA reads TGCAGTGCCCCGAAGGGGGAAGCTTTCTTT. Translation gives CSAPKGEAFF.

This chain links TRBV7-9 with TRBJ2-7, with 7 nucleotides matching TRBD1. This CDR3 contains 14 residues. The germline V gene encodes CDR1 SEHNR and CDR2 FQNEAQ (reference sequence). The junction had 3 bases not matched to a gene; V was cut back by 3 bases and J by 1 base. The CDR3 DNA is TGTGCCAGCAGCTTCGGGACAGCATCCTACGAGCAGTACTTC. Translated, it gives CASSFGTASYEQYF.